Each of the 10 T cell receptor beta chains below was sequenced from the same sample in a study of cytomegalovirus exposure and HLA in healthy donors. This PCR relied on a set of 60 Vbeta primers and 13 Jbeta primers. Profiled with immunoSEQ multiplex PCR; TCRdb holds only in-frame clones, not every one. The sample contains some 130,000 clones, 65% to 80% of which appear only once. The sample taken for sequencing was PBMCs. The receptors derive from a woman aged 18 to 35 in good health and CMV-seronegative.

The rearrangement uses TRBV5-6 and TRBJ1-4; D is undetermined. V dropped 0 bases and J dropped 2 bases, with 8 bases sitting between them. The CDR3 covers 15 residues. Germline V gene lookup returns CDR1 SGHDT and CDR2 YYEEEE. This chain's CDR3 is CASSLAGETNEKLFF. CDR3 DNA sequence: TGTGCCAGCAGCTTGGCCGGGGAGACTAATGAAAAACTGTTTTTT.

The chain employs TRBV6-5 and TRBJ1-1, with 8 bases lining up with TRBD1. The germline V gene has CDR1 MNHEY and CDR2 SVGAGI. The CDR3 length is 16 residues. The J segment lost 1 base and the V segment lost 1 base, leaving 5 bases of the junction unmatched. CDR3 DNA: TGTGCCAGCAGTTACTTAACAGGGGGAAGGAACACTGAAGCTTTCTTT. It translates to CASSYLTGGRNTEAFF.

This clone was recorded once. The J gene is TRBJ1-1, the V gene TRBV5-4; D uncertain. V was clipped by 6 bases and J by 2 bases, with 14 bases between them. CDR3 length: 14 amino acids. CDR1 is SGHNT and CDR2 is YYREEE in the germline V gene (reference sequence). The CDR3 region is CASTSSSLNTEAFF. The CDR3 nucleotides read TGTGCCAGCACCTCCTCCAGTCTTAACACTGAAGCTTTCTTT.

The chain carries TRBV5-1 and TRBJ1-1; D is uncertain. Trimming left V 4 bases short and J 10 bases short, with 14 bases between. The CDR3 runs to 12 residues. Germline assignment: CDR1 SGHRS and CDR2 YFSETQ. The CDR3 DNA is TGCGCCAGCAGCCTTGGCCCCGATGGAGCTTTCTTT. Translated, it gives CASSLGPDGAFF.

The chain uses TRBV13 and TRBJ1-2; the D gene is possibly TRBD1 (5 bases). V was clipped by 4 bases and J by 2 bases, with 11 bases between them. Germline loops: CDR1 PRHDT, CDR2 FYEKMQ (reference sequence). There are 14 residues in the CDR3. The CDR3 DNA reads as TGTGCCAGCAGCTCGGGACTGCCGAACTATGGCTACACCTTC. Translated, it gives CASSSGLPNYGYTF. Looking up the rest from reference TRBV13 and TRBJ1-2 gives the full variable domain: AAGVIQSPRHLIKEKRETATLKCYPIPRHDTVYWYQQGPGQDPQFLISFYEKMQSDKGSIPDRFSAQQFSDYHSELNMSSLELGDSALYFCASSSGLPNYGYTFGSGTRLTVV.

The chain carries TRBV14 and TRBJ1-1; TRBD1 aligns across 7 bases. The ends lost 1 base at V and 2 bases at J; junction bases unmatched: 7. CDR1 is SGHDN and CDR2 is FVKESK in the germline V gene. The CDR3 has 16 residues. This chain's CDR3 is CASSQVTGALNTEAFF. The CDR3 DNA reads TGTGCCAGCAGCCAAGTCACAGGGGCCCTTAACACTGAAGCTTTCTTT. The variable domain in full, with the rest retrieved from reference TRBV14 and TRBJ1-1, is EAGVTQFPSHSVIEKGQTVTLRCDPISGHDNLYWYRRVMGKEIKFLLHFVKESKQDESGMPNNRFLAERTGGTYSTLKVQPAELEDSGVYFCASSQVTGALNTEAFFGQGTRLTVV.

The CDR3 DNA follows: TGTGCCAGCTCACGAGCGGCGTCGGTCAACATGAACACTGAAGCTTTCTTT. Protein product: CASSRAASVNMNTEAFF. This chain connects TRBV18 to TRBJ1-1; no clear D gene. The V and J ends lost 4 bases and 0 bases respectively, with 18 bases between them. CDR3 length: 17 amino acids. Germline V lookup: CDR1 KGHSH, CDR2 LQKENI.

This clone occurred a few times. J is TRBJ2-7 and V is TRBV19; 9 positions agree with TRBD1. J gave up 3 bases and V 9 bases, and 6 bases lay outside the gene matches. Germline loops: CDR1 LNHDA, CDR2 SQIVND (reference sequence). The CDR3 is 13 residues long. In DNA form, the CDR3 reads TGTGCCAGGACACCGGGACAGGGCTACGAGCAGTACTTC. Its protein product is CARTPGQGYEQYF.

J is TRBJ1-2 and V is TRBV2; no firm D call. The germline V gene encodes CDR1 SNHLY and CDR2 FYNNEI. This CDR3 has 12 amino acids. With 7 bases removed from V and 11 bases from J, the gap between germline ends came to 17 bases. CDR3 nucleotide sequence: TGTGCCAGCACCCGGCGTCCGACTTTTTACACCTTC. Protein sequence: CASTRRPTFYTF.

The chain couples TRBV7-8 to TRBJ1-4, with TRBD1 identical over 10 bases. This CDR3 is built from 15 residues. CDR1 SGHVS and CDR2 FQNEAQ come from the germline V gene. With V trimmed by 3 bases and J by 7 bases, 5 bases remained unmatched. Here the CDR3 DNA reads TGTGCCAGCAGCTTTGGGACAGGGGTGGGTGAAAAACTGTTTTTT. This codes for CASSFGTGVGEKLFF.